Listed below are T cell receptor beta chains from one sample, sequenced in a study of blood T cell repertoires in COVID-19. Profiling relied on immunoSEQ multiplex PCR, and the TCRdb table lists in-frame clones only, not all of them. The table lists roughly 70,000 clones, around nine tenths of them singletons, with roughly 3.9% in the top ten. The sequencing sample was made of peripheral blood. The source of these receptors is a man aged 65 to 79 with acute or convalescent COVID-19. The CDR3 runs from the conserved cysteine through the conserved F or W. The D gene is left open where the match is weak. Clone size is given for some rows only: seen once, a few or many times, or a class if the clone is expanded.

size,J,D,V,CDR3,DNA
-,TRBJ2-1,TRBD1,TRBV28,CASRTRDRPYNEQFF,TGTGCCAGCAGAACCCGGGACAGGCCGTACAATGAGCAGTTCTTC
-,TRBJ2-3,-,TRBV19,CASSTSSSTDTQYF,TGTGCCAGTAGTACCTCGTCTAGCACAGATACGCAGTATTTT
-,TRBJ1-1,-,TRBV3-1/TRBV3-2,CASSDWRVAANTEAFF,TGTGCCAGCTCCGACTGGAGGGTGGCAGCGAACACTGAAGCTTTCTTT
few,TRBJ1-2,TRBD1,TRBV9,CASSITGGADYGYTF,TGTGCCAGCAGCATTACAGGGGGGGCGGACTATGGCTACACCTTC
-,TRBJ2-3,TRBD2,TRBV2,CASSSSGGANTQYF,TGTGCCAGTTCTTCTAGCGGGGGGGCAAATACGCAGTATTTT
-,TRBJ1-2,TRBD1,TRBV4-1,CVQHSPEGQGYGYTF,TGCGTCCAGCACAGTCCGGAGGGACAGGGCTATGGCTACACCTTC
-,TRBJ1-6,TRBD1,TRBV7-8,CASSRDRGDGSPLHF,TGTGCCAGCAGCCGAGACAGGGGAGACGGTTCACCCCTCCACTTT
-,TRBJ1-4,TRBD1,TRBV5-6,CASSRSTGPPNEKLFF,TGTGCCAGCAGCAGATCGACAGGGCCGCCTAATGAAAAACTGTTTTTT
-,TRBJ1-4,-,TRBV19,CATTSPGGWNEKLFF,TGTGCCACCACTTCTCCCGGGGGATGGAATGAAAAACTGTTTTTT
-,TRBJ1-2,-,TRBV24-1,CATSDKPRYTF,TGTGCCACCAGTGACAAGCCGAGGTACACCTTC
-,TRBJ2-5,-,TRBV3-1/TRBV3-2,CASSQDERTQYF,TGTGCCAGCAGCCAAGATGAGCGGACCCAGTACTTC
-,TRBJ1-5,-,TRBV7-2,CASSSYRSNQPQHF,TGTGCCAGCAGCTCTTACAGATCGAATCAGCCCCAGCATTTT
-,TRBJ1-2,-,TRBV29-1,CSVEVGARSPNYGYTF,TGCAGCGTTGAAGTGGGGGCCAGATCCCCTAACTATGGCTACACCTTC
-,TRBJ1-2,-,TRBV19,CATNRRDGAYGYTF,TGTGCCACTAACCGCCGAGACGGAGCATATGGCTACACCTTC
-,TRBJ2-7,-,TRBV2,CASSAAQESYEQYF,TGTGCCAGCAGTGCAGCACAGGAGTCCTACGAGCAGTACTTC
-,TRBJ2-7,TRBD1,TRBV7-9,CASSLGDRFLYEQYF,TGTGCCAGCAGCTTAGGGGACAGGTTCTTGTACGAGCAGTACTTC
-,TRBJ1-2,-,TRBV30,CAWSVTSTATDGYTF,TGTGCCTGGAGTGTAACATCAACTGCTACAGATGGCTACACCTTC
once,TRBJ1-2,-,TRBV18,CASSPSFSATGHNYGYTF,TGTGCCAGCTCACCATCATTTTCGGCGACAGGCCATAACTATGGCTACACCTTC
-,TRBJ1-1,TRBD1,TRBV19,CASSDDRGVEAFF,TGTGCCAGTAGTGACGACAGGGGCGTCGAAGCTTTCTTT
-,TRBJ1-6,-,TRBV4-1,CASSRNREWNSSLHF,TGCGCCAGCAGCCGTAACAGGGAGTGGAATTCATCCCTCCACTTT
-,TRBJ1-6,TRBD1,TRBV5-8,CASSLVLGQGNSPLHF,TGTGCCAGCAGCTTGGTACTGGGACAGGGGAATTCACCCCTCCACTTT
-,TRBJ1-1,-,TRBV5-1,CASSLEGQVEAFF,TGCGCCAGCAGCTTGGAGGGACAAGTTGAAGCTTTCTTT
-,TRBJ1-2,-,TRBV7-9,CASSSDLDFNYGYTF,TGTGCCAGCAGCTCGGACTTAGACTTTAACTATGGCTACACCTTC
-,TRBJ1-6,TRBD1,TRBV18,CASSPGRGHNSPLHF,TGTGCCAGCTCACCAGGCAGGGGGCACAATTCACCCCTCCACTTT
-,TRBJ2-7,TRBD2,TRBV29-1,CSVEWASGGASFYEQYF,TGCAGCGTTGAGTGGGCTAGCGGGGGGGCGAGTTTCTACGAGCAGTACTTC
-,TRBJ2-5,-,TRBV16,CASSRFAGMGETQYF,TGTGCCAGCAGTCGTTTCGCAGGGATGGGAGAGACCCAGTACTTC
-,TRBJ1-5,-,TRBV30,CAWSVGTLNNQPQHF,TGTGCCTGGAGTGTTGGCACACTAAACAATCAGCCCCAGCATTTT
-,TRBJ2-3,-,TRBV4-3,CASSQDIGTRTDTQYF,TGCGCCAGCAGCCAAGATATTGGGACTCGAACAGATACGCAGTATTTT
-,TRBJ1-4,-,TRBV18,CASSPRQLEANEKLFF,TGTGCCAGCTCACCCCGGCAGCTCGAGGCTAATGAAAAACTGTTTTTT
-,TRBJ1-1,-,TRBV2,CASSDSNTEAFF,TGTGCCAGCAGTGACTCGAACACTGAAGCTTTCTTT
-,TRBJ1-2,-,TRBV11-2,CASSSLTGARGYTF,TGTGCCAGCAGCTCGCTTACAGGTGCGAGGGGCTACACCTTC
-,TRBJ2-5,-,TRBV15,CATRRGYQETQYF,TGTGCCACCAGAAGGGGGTACCAAGAGACCCAGTACTTC
-,TRBJ1-6,-,TRBV7-2,CASSFLGDSPLHF,TGTGCCAGCAGCTTTCTCGGGGATTCACCCCTCCACTTT
-,TRBJ2-3,TRBD1,TRBV11-3,CASSLTGGADTQYF,TGTGCCAGCAGCCTAACAGGGGGCGCAGATACGCAGTATTTT
-,TRBJ2-7,TRBD1,TRBV5-8,CASGDRDRGHEQYF,TGTGCCAGCGGGGACCGGGACAGGGGCCACGAGCAGTACTTC
-,TRBJ1-4,-,TRBV7-9,CASSLRGRNEKLFF,TGTGCCAGCAGTCTCCGGGGGAGGAATGAAAAACTGTTTTTT
-,TRBJ2-7,TRBD1,TRBV6-1,CASRTDRGYEQYF,TGTGCCAGCAGGACGGACAGGGGCTACGAGCAGTACTTC
few,TRBJ1-6,-,TRBV5-4,CASSRDTSIQALHF,TGTGCCAGCAGCCGCGATACGAGCATCCAAGCCCTCCACTTT
-,TRBJ1-1,-,TRBV5-1,CASSLDGDRYRNTEAFF,TGCGCCAGCAGCTTGGATGGAGACAGGTACAGGAACACTGAAGCTTTCTTT
-,TRBJ2-1,TRBD1,TRBV5-1,CASSLVRTGGRNEQFF,TGCGCCAGCAGCTTGGTAAGGACAGGGGGAAGGAATGAGCAGTTCTTC
-,TRBJ2-3,-,TRBV5-1,CASSLVGTPSDTQYF,TGCGCCAGCAGCTTGGTTGGGACTCCCTCCGATACGCAGTATTTT
once,TRBJ1-2,-,TRBV27,CASSLGRAHYGYTF,TGTGCCAGCAGTTTAGGCAGGGCCCACTATGGCTACACCTTC
once,TRBJ2-3,TRBD2,TRBV2,CASRDVSGGFNTQYF,TGTGCCAGCAGGGACGTGTCGGGGGGGTTTAATACGCAGTATTTT
-,TRBJ2-3,TRBD1,TRBV5-6,CASSLGPGQASLTDTQYF,TGTGCCAGCAGCTTGGGGCCGGGACAGGCCTCTCTCACAGATACGCAGTATTTT
-,TRBJ1-1,-,TRBV7-2,CASSLRGAYEAFF,TGTGCCAGCAGCTTACGTGGAGCCTATGAAGCTTTCTTT
-,TRBJ1-2,-,TRBV9,CASSAGQFRYGYTF,TGTGCCAGCAGCGCTGGACAGTTCCGCTATGGCTACACCTTC
-,TRBJ2-5,-,TRBV7-3,CASSLAGVGGETQYF,TGTGCCAGCAGCTTAGCTGGGGTCGGAGGGGAGACCCAGTACTTC
-,TRBJ1-1,-,TRBV10-3,CAIRSPGGFRTEAFF,TGTGCCATCAGGAGTCCCGGAGGGTTTAGGACTGAAGCTTTCTTT
-,TRBJ2-3,-,TRBV9,CASSVSGAGDTQYF,TGTGCCAGCAGCGTCAGTGGGGCCGGCGATACGCAGTATTTT
-,TRBJ2-7,TRBD2,TRBV4-2,CASSQDGLAGGSYEQYF,TGTGCCAGCAGCCAAGATGGCTTAGCGGGGGGGTCGTACGAGCAGTACTTC
-,TRBJ1-1,TRBD1,TRBV29-1,CSAKGQMNTEAFF,TGCAGCGCCAAGGGACAGATGAACACTGAAGCTTTCTTT
-,TRBJ2-3,TRBD2,TRBV24-1,CATSSAGGTDTQYF,TGTGCCACCAGTTCGGCGGGGGGCACAGATACGCAGTATTTT
-,TRBJ1-3,-,TRBV6-5,CASSRSYLSGNTIYF,TGTGCCAGCAGTCGGTCTTATCTCTCTGGAAACACCATATATTTT
-,TRBJ1-1,-,TRBV5-1,CASSRGAANTEAFF,TGCGCCAGCAGCCGGGGGGCTGCTAACACTGAAGCTTTCTTT